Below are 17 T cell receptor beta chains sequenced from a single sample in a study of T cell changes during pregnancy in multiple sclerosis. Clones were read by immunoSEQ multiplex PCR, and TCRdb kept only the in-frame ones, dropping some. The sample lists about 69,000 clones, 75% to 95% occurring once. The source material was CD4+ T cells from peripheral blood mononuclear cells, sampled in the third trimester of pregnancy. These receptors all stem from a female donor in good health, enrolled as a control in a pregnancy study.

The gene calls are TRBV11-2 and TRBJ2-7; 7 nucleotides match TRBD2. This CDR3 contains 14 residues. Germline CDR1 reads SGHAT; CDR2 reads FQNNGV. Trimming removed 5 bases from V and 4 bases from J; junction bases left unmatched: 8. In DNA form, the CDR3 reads TGTGCCAGCAGCCAGAGGGAGGGGTTATACGAGCAGTACTTC. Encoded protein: CASSQREGLYEQYF.

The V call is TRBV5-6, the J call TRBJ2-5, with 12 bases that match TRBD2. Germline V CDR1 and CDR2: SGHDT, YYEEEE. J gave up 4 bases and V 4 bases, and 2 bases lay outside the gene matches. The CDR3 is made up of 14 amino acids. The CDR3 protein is CASSKGLAGETQYF. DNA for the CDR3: TGTGCCAGCAGCAAGGGACTAGCGGGAGAGACCCAGTACTTC. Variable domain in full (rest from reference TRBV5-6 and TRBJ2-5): DAGVTQSPTHLIKTRGQQVTLRCSPKSGHDTVSWYQQALGQGPQFIFQYYEEEERQRGNFPDRFSGHQFPNYSSELNVNALLLGDSALYLCASSKGLAGETQYFGPGTRLLVL.

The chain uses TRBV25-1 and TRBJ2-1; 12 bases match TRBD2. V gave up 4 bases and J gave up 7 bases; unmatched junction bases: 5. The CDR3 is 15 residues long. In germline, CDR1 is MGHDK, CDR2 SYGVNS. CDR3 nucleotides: TGTGCCAGCAGTGTCACTAGCGGGGGGAAAAATGAGCAGTTCTTC. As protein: CASSVTSGGKNEQFF.

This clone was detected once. For the CDR3, the DNA is TGTGCCAGCAGCCCCGGGGGGCCGGGCTCCCCTCATGGCTACACCTTC. This translates into CASSPGGPGSPHGYTF. V and J are TRBV5-6 and TRBJ1-2, with D perhaps TRBD1 (6 bases). V lost 4 bases and J lost 6, with 22 bases in between. The V gene's germline CDR1 is SGHDT and CDR2 YYEEEE. The CDR3 is made up of 16 amino acids.

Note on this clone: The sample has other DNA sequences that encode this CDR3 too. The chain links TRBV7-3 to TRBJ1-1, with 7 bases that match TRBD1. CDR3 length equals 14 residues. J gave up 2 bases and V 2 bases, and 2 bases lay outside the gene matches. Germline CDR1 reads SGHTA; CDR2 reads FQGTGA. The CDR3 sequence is CASSLDRANTEAFF. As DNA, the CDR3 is TGTGCCAGCAGCTTAGACAGGGCTAACACTGAAGCTTTCTTT.

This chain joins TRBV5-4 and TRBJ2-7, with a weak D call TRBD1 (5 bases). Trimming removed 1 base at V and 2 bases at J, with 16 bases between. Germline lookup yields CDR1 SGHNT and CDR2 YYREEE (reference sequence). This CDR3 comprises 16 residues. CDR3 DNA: TGTGCCAGCAGCTTGACGCTTGTCGACAGAGCCTACGAGCAGTACTTC. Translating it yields CASSLTLVDRAYEQYF.

The CDR3 DNA follows: TGTGCCAGCAGTTACTCGATAGCAGGGAAAACAGATACGCAGTATTTT. Residues: CASSYSIAGKTDTQYF. The chain employs TRBV6-5 and TRBJ2-3; a possible D gene is TRBD1 (5 bases). Germline values: CDR1 MNHEY, CDR2 SVGAGI. Trimming pared 0 bases from V and 3 bases from J, leaving 13 bases between. This CDR3 has 16 amino acids.

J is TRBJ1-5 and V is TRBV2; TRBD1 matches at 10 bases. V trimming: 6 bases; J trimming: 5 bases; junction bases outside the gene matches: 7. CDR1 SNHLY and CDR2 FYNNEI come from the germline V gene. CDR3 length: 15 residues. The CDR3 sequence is CASRDRTGGDQPQHF. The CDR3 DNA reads TGTGCCAGCAGGGACCGGACAGGGGGGGATCAGCCCCAGCATTTT.

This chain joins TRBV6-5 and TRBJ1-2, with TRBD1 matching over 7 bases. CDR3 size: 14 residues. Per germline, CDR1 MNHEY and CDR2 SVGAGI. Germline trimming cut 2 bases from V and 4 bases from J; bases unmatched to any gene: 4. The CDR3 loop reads CASSYQGGIYGYTF. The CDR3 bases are TGTGCCAGCAGTTACCAGGGGGGTATCTATGGCTACACCTTC.

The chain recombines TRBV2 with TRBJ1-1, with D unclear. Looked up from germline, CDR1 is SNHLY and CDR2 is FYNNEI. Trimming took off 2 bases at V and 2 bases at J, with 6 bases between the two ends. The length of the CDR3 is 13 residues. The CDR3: CASSEYLNTEAFF. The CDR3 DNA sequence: TGTGCCAGCAGTGAATATTTAAACACTGAAGCTTTCTTT.

CDR3 residues: CASSPWTSGTDTQYF. CDR3 in DNA: TGTGCCAGCAGCCCATGGACTAGCGGCACAGATACGCAGTATTTT. The rearrangement links TRBV9 to TRBJ2-3, with 9 bases that match TRBD2. The germline CDR1 and CDR2 sequences are SGDLS and YYNGEE. This CDR3 contains 15 residues. J was trimmed by 1 base and V by 4 bases; bases with no gene match: 4.

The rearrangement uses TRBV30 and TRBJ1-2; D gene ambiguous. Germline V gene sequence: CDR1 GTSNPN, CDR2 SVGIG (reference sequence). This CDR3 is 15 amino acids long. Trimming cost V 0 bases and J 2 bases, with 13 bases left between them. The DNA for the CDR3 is TGTGCCTGGAGTGTATTCGGGGTCCGAAACTATGGCTACACCTTC. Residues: CAWSVFGVRNYGYTF.

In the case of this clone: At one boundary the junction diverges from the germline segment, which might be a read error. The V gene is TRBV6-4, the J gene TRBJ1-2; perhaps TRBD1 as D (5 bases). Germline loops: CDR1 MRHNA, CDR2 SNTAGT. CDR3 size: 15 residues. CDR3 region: CASSDSKTANYGYTF. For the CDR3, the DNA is TGTGCCAGCAGTGACTCGAAGACAGCTAATTATGGCTACACCTTC.

The CDR3 DNA follows: TGTGCCAGCAGTGTCCTGGGGACAGGGAATGAAAAACTGTTTTTT. Translation gives CASSVLGTGNEKLFF. The chain combines TRBV2 with TRBJ1-4; 9 positions match TRBD1. After removal of 4 bases from V and 5 bases from J, the junction contained 5 bases not matched to a gene. CDR1 SNHLY and CDR2 FYNNEI come from the germline V gene. The CDR3 sequence is 15 residues long.

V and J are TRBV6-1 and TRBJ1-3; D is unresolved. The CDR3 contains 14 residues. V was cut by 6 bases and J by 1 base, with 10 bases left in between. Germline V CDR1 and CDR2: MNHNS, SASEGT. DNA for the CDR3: TGTGCCAGCAGCCCAGGCGCGTCTGGAAACACCATATATTTT. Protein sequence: CASSPGASGNTIYF.

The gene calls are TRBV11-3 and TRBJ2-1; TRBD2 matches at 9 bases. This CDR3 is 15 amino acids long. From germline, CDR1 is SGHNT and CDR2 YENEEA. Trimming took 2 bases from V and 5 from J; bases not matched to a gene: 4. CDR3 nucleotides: TGTGCCAGCAGCTTAATGGCGGGGGGGAACAATGAGCAGTTCTTC. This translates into CASSLMAGGNNEQFF.

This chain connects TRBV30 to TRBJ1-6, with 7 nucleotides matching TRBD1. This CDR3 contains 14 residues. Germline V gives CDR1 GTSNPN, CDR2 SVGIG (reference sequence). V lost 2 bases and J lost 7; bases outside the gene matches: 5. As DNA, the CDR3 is TGTGCCTGGAGTCCGGGACAGAGAAATTCACCCCTCCACTTT. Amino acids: CAWSPGQRNSPLHF.